This T cell receptor beta chain was found in a study of blood T cell repertoires in COVID-19. The overall study: The origin of the acute and convalescent COVID-19 samples was the United States, Italy and Spain. PBMCs, B-cell-depleted T cells, or T cells were the source of the cDNA or gDNA that made up the material.

As handled by the study authors: Reference gene primer amplification gave estimated nucleated cell counts. TCRdb's table, derived via immunoSEQ multiplex PCR, lists solely in-frame clones and lacks some. The V and J calls and clone size were taken over from that table, and D and trimming were inferred from the DNA. The sample lists roughly 96,000 clones, roughly 87% occurring once. V shed 4 bases and J shed 1 base, with 11 bases lying between them. The germline CDR1 and CDR2 sequences are SGDLS and YYNGEE. CDR3 length: 14 amino acids. The source of this sequence is a man older than 75 with acute or convalescent COVID-19. The rearrangement links TRBV9 to TRBJ1-2; D is uncertain. The material sequenced was peripheral blood. CDR3 DNA sequence: TGTGCCAGCAGCTCCACAGTGGTTAACTATGGCTACACCTTC. Translation gives CASSSTVVNYGYTF.